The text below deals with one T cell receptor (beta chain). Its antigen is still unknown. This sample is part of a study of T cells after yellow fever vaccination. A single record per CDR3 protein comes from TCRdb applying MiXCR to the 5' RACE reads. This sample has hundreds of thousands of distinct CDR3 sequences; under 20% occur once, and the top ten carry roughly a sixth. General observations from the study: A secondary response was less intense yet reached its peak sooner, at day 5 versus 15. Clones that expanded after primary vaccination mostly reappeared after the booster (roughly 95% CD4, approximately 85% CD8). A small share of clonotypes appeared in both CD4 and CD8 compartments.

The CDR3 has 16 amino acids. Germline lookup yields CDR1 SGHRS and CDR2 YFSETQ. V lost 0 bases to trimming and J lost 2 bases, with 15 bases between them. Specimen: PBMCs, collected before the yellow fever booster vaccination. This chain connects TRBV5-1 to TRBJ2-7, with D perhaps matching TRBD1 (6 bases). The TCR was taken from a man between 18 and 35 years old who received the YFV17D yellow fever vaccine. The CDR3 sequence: CASSLGRDTGAYEQYF. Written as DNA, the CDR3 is TGCGCCAGCAGCTTGGGAAGGGACACTGGAGCCTACGAGCAGTACTTC. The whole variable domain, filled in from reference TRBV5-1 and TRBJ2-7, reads KAGVTQTPRYLIKTRGQQVTLSCSPISGHRSVSWYQQTPGQGLQFLFEYFSETQRNKGNFPGRFSGRQFSNSRSEMNVSTLELGDSALYLCASSLGRDTGAYEQYFGPGTRLTVT.